The T cell receptor beta chain under discussion was sequenced for a study of T-cell reconstitution after alpha-beta-depleted transplantation in children. This clonotype came up a few times. A junction boundary mismatches the germline segment, possibly from a read error. Germline CDR1 reads MGHRA; CDR2 reads YSYEKL. This CDR3 region has 16 residues. It was with unique molecular identifiers that the TCRbeta library was prepared. TCRdb called the PCR reads again in MiXCR, with one record for every CDR3 protein. This table has 700,000 to 850,000 distinct CDR3 sequences, 16% appearing once. The material was PBMCs, mostly from graft donor cells, obtained 360 days after TCRalphabeta/CD19-depleted stem cell transplant. The V and J genes are TRBV4-1 and TRBJ2-2, with TRBD2 as a possible D gene (6 bases). The sequence derives from a male patient under 18 who had a stem cell transplant for acute lymphoblastic leukemia, so the T cells may come from the graft donor. The CDR3: CASSQWTGAVVGDLFF. The CDR3, as DNA: TGCGCCAGCAGCCAATGGACGGGAGCGGTTGTCGGGGACCTGTTTTTT.